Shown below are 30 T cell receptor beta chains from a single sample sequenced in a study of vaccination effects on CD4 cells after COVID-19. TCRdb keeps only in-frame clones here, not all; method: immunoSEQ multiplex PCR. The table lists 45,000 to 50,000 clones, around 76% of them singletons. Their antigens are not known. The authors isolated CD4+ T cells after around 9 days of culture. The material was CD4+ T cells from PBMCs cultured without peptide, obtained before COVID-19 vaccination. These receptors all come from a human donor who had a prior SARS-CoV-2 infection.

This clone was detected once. In nucleotides, the CDR3 is TGTGCCAGCAGCTTAGGGGTTTCGTACGGGAGGGCCGTTCCCTACGAGCAGTACTTC. This gives the protein CASSLGVSYGRAVPYEQYF. The V and J genes are TRBV7-6 and TRBJ2-7; 8 bases map to TRBD2. After removal of 1 base from V and 2 bases from J, the junction contained 16 bases not matched to a gene. Germline CDR1 and CDR2: SGHVS and FNYEAQ. This CDR3 region has 19 residues.

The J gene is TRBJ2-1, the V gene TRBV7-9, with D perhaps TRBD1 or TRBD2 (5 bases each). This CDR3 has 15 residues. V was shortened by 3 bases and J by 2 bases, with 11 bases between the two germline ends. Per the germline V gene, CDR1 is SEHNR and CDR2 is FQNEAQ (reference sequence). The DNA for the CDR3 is TGTGCCAGCAGCTTTGGGGACGGACCCTACAATGAGCAGTTCTTC. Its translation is CASSFGDGPYNEQFF.

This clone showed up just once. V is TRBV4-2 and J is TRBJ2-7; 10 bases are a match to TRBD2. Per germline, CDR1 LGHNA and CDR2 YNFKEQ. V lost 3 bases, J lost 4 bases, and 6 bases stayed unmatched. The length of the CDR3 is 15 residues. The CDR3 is CASSQQLAGRYEQYF. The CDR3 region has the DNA TGTGCCAGCAGCCAGCAACTAGCGGGAAGATACGAGCAGTACTTC.

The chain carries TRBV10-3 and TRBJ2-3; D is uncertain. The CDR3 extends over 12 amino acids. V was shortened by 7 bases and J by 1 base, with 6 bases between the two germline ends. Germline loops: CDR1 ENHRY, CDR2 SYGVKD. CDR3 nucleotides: TGTGCCATCATGTCGGGCACAGATACGCAGTATTTT. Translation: CAIMSGTDTQYF.

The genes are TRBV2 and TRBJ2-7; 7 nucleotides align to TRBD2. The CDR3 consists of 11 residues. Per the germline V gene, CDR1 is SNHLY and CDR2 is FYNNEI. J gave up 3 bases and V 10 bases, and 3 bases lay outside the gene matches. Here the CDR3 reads CAILARYEQYF. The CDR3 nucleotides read TGTGCCATACTAGCGCGCTACGAGCAGTACTTC.

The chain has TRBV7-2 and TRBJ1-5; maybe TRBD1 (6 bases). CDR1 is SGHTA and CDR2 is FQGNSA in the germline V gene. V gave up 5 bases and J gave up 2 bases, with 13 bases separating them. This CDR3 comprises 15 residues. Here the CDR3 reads CASSLQGKGNQPQHF. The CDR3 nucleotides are TGTGCCAGCAGCCTGCAGGGGAAGGGCAATCAGCCCCAGCATTTT.

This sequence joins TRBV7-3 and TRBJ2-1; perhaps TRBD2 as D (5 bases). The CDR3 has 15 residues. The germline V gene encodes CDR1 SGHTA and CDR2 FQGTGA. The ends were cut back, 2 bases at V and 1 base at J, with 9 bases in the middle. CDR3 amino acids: CASSLDSGSYNEQFF. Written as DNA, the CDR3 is TGTGCCAGCAGCTTAGATTCGGGATCCTACAATGAGCAGTTCTTC.

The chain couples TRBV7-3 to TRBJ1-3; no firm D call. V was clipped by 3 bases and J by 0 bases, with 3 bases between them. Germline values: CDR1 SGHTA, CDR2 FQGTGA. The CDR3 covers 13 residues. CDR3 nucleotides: TGTGCCAGCAGCTTGGACTCTGGAAACACCATATATTTT. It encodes CASSLDSGNTIYF.

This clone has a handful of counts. Here the CDR3 DNA reads TGCAGTGCTAGTAGAGCCTACGAGCAGTACTTC. It yields the protein CSASRAYEQYF. The rearrangement uses TRBV20-1 and TRBJ2-7, with unresolved D. This CDR3 comprises 11 residues. Germline V gene sequence: CDR1 DFQATT, CDR2 SNEGSKA (reference sequence). V was trimmed by 3 bases and J by 2 bases, leaving 5 bases between them.

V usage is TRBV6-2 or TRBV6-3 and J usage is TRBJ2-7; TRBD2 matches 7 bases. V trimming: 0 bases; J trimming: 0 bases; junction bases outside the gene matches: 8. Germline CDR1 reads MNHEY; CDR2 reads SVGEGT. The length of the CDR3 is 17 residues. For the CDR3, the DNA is TGTGCCAGCAGTTACTCGGGAGGGGTCTACCTCTCCTACGAGCAGTACTTC. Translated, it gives CASSYSGGVYLSYEQYF.

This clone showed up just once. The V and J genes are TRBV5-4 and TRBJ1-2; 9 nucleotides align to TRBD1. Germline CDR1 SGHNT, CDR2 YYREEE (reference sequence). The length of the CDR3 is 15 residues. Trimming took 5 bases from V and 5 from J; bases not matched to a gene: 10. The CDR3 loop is CASRPRDRDVYGYTF. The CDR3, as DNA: TGTGCCAGCAGACCCCGGGACAGGGATGTATATGGCTACACCTTC.

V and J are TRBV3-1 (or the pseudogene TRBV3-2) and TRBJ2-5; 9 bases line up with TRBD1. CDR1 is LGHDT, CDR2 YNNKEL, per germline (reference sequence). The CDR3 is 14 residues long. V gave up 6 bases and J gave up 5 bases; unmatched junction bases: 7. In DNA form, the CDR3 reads TGTGCCAGCAGAAAAACAGGGGGCGTGGAGACCCAGTACTTC. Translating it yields CASRKTGGVETQYF.

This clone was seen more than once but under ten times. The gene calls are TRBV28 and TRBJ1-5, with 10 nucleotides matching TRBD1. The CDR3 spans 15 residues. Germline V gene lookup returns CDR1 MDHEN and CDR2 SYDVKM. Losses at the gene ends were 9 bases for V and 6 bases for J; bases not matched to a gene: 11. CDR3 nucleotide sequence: TGTGCCAGTGCAGCCCGGGACAGGGGAACTCAGCCCCAGCATTTT. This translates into CASAARDRGTQPQHF.

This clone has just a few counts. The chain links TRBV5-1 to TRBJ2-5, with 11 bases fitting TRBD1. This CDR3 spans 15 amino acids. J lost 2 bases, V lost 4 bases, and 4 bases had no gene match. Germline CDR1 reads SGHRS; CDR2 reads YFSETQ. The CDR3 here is CASSTGTGGQETQYF. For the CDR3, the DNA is TGCGCCAGCAGCACAGGGACAGGGGGACAAGAGACCCAGTACTTC.

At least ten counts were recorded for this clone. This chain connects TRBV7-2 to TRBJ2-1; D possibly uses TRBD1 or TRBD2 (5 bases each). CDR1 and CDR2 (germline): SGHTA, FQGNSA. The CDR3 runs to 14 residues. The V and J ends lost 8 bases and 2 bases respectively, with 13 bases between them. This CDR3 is CASRPQGAYNEQFF. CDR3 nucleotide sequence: TGTGCCAGCCGACCGCAGGGAGCCTACAATGAGCAGTTCTTC.

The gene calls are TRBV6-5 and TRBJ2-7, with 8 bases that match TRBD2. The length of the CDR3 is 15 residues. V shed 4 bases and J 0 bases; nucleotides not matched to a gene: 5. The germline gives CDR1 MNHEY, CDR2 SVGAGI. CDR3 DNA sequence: TGTGCCAGCAGTTCCAGCGGGGGAAGCTCCTACGAGCAGTACTTC. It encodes CASSSSGGSSYEQYF.

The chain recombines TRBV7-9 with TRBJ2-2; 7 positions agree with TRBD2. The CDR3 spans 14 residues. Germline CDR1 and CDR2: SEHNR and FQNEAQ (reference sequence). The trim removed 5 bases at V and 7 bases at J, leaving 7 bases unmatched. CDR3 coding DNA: TGTGCCAGCAGCAAGCAGGGAGGGATCGGGGAGCTGTTTTTT. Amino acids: CASSKQGGIGELFF.

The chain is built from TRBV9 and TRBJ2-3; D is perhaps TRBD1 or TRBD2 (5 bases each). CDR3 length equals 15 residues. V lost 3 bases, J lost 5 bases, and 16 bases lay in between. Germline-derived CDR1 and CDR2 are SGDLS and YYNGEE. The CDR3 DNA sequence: TGTGCCAGCAGCGCCCTCACCGGGGCTGAAGATACGCAGTATTTT. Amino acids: CASSALTGAEDTQYF.

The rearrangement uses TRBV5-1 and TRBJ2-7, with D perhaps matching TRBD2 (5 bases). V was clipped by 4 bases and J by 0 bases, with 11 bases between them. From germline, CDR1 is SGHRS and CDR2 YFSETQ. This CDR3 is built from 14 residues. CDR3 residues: CASSQVGSSYEQYF. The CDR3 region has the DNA TGCGCCAGCAGCCAGGTGGGGAGCTCCTACGAGCAGTACTTC. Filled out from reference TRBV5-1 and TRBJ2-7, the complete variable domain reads KAGVTQTPRYLIKTRGQQVTLSCSPISGHRSVSWYQQTPGQGLQFLFEYFSETQRNKGNFPGRFSGRQFSNSRSEMNVSTLELGDSALYLCASSQVGSSYEQYFGPGTRLTVT.

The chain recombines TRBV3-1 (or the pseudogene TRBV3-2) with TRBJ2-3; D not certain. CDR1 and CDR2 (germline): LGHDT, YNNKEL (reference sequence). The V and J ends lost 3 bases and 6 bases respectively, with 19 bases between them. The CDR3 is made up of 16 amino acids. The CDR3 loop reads CASSHRTKTPRDTQYF. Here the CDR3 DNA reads TGTGCCAGCAGCCATAGGACCAAAACGCCGCGTGATACGCAGTATTTT.

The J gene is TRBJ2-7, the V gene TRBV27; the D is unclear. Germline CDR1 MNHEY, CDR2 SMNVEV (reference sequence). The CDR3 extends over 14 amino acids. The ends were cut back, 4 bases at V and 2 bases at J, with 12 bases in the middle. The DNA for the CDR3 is TGTGCCAGCAGTTCCACGACGGACCCCTACGAGCAGTACTTC. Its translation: CASSSTTDPYEQYF.

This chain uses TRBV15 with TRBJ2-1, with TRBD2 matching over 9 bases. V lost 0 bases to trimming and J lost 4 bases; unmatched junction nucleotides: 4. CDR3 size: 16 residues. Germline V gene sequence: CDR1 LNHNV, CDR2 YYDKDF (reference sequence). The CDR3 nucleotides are TGTGCCACCAGCAGAGATCGAGCGGGGGGATACAATGAGCAGTTCTTC. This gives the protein CATSRDRAGGYNEQFF.

CDR3 in amino acids: CASSQVASGGTDTQYF. The CDR3 DNA reads TGTGCCAGCAGCCAAGTAGCTAGCGGGGGCACAGATACGCAGTATTTT. This chain connects TRBV4-2 to TRBJ2-3; 9 nucleotides agree with TRBD2. The V and J ends lost 1 base and 1 base, in that order; junction bases with no gene match: 3. This CDR3 is built from 16 residues. In germline, CDR1 is LGHNA, CDR2 YNFKEQ.

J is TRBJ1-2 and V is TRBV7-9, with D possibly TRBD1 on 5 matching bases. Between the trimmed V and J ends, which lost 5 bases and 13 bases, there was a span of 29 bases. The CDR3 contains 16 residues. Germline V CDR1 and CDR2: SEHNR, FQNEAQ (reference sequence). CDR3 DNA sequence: TGTGCCAGCAGCCGAAACGTGGGTGGGGCGCGAGTGCTCCCCACCTTC. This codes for CASSRNVGGARVLPTF.

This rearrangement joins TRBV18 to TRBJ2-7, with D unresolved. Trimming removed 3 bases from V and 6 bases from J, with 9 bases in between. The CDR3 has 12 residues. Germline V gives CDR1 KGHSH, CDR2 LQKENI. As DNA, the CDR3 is TGTGCCAGCTCACCTCCCCTGAGCGAGCAGTACTTC. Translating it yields CASSPPLSEQYF.

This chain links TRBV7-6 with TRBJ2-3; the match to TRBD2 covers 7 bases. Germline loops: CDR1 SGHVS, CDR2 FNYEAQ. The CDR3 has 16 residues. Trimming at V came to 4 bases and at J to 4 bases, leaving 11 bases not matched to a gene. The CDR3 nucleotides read TGTGCCAGCAGCTCATGGGGAGGGCTCCCCCCAGATACGCAGTATTTT. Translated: CASSSWGGLPPDTQYF. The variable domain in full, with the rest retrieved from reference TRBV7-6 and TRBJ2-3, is GAGVSQSPRYKVTKRGQDVALRCDPISGHVSLYWYRQALGQGPEFLTYFNYEAQQDKSGLPNDRFSAERPEGSISTLTIQRTEQRDSAMYRCASSSWGGLPPDTQYFGPGTRLTVL.

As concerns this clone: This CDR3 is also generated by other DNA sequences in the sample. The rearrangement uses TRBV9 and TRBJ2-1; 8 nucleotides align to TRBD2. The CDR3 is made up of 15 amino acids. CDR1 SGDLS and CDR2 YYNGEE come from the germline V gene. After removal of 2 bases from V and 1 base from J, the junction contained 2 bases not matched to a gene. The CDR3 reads CASSVAGGSYNEQFF. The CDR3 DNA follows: TGTGCCAGCAGCGTCGCGGGAGGTTCCTACAATGAGCAGTTCTTC.

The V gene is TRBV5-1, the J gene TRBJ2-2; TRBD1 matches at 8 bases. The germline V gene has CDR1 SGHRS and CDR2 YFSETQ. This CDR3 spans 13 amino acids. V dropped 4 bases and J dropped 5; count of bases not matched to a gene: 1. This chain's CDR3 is CASSRTGTGELFF. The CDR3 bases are TGCGCCAGCAGCCGGACAGGGACCGGGGAGCTGTTTTTT.

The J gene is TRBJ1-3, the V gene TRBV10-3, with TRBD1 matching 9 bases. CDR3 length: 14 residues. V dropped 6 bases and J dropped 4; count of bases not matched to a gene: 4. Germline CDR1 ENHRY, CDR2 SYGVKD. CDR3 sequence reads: CAISPTGGGNTIYF. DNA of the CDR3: TGTGCCATCAGCCCGACAGGGGGGGGAAACACCATATATTTT.

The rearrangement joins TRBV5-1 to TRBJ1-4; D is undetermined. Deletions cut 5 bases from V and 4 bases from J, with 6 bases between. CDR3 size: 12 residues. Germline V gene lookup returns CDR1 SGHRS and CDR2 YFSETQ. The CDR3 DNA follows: TGCGCCAGCAGACAGAGTAATGAAAAACTGTTTTTT. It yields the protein CASRQSNEKLFF.